This T cell receptor (beta chain) was retrieved from a study of blood T cell repertoires in COVID-19. Overall study context: From T cells, B-cell-depleted T cells, or PBMCs came the material, which was cDNA or gDNA.

Clones were read by immunoSEQ multiplex PCR, and TCRdb kept only the in-frame ones, dropping some. The sample includes around 200,000 clones, approximately 86% of them seen just once. V shed 2 bases and J shed 5 bases, with 6 bases lying between them. CDR1 is DFQATT and CDR2 is SNEGSKA in the germline V gene (reference sequence). The CDR3 contains 11 residues. This rearrangement joins TRBV20-1 to TRBJ2-5; D remains unclear. The receptor's source is a man in his 70s with acute or convalescent COVID-19. What was sequenced was peripheral blood. The CDR3 spells CSARPLETQYF. CDR3 bases: TGCAGTGCTAGACCTCTGGAGACCCAGTACTTC.